The 2 T cell receptor beta chains below come from one sample, sequenced in a study of cytomegalovirus exposure and HLA in healthy donors. 13 Jbeta primers and 60 Vbeta primers were used for the PCR. TCRdb keeps only in-frame clones here, not all; method: immunoSEQ multiplex PCR. The sample lists approximately 150,000 clones, about 84% occurring once. What was sequenced was PBMCs. The receptors come from a man in his fifties or sixties in good health and CMV-seropositive.

This chain connects TRBV6-6 to TRBJ2-3; 7 bases are a match to TRBD1. Germline CDR1 reads MNHNY; CDR2 reads SVGAGI (reference sequence). V gave up 8 bases and J gave up 2 bases; unmatched junction bases: 7. The CDR3 contains 14 residues. The CDR3 sequence is CASRDSPNTDTQYF. CDR3 sequence (DNA): TGTGCCAGCCGGGACAGCCCAAACACAGATACGCAGTATTTT.

This chain uses TRBV19 with TRBJ2-7, with a weak D call TRBD1 (5 bases). Germline assignment: CDR1 LNHDA and CDR2 SQIVND (reference sequence). The germline V and J ends were trimmed by 0 bases and 3 bases, with 12 bases remaining between them. This CDR3 region has 15 residues. CDR3: CASSIDRTRVYEQYF. CDR3 DNA: TGTGCCAGTAGTATAGATCGGACCAGGGTCTACGAGCAGTACTTC. The whole variable domain, remainder taken from reference TRBV19 and TRBJ2-7, is DGGITQSPKYLFRKEGQNVTLSCEQNLNHDAMYWYRQDPGQGLRLIYYSQIVNDFQKGDIAEGYSVSREKKESFPLTVTSAQKNPTAFYLCASSIDRTRVYEQYFGPGTRLTVT.